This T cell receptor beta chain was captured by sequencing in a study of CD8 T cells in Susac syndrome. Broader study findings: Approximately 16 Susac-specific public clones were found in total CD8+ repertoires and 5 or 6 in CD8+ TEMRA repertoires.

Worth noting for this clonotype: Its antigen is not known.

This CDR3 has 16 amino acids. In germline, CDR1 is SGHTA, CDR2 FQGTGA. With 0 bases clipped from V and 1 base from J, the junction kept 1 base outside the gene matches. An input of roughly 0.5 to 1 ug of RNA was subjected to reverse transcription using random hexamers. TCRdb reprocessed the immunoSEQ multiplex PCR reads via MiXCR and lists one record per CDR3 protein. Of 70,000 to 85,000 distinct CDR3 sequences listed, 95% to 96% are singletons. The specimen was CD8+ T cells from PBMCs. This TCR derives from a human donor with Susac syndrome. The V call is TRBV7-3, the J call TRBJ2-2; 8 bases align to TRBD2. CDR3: CASSLTGGVNTGELFF. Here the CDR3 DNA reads TGTGCCAGCAGCTTAACCGGGGGGGTGAACACCGGGGAGCTGTTTTTT.